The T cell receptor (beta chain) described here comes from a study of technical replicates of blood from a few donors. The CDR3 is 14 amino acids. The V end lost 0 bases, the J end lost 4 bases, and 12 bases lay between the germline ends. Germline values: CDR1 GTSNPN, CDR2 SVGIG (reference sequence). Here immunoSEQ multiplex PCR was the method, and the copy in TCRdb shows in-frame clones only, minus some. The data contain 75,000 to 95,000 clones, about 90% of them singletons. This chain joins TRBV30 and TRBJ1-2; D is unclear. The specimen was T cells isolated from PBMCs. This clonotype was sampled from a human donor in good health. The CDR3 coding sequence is TGTGCCTGGAGTGTAAACATTCGAAGCTATGGCTACACCTTC. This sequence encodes CAWSVNIRSYGYTF.